This passage covers 23 T cell receptor beta chains from one sample sequenced in a study of monozygotic twins with inflammatory bowel disease. TCRdb re-called the 5' RACE reads; every CDR3 protein appears as one record, without DNA. This sample lists some 150,000 distinct CDR3 sequences; its ten largest clones have 2.4%. What was sequenced was blood. These receptors all come from a human donor with ulcerative colitis or Crohn's disease, or a healthy co-twin of an affected twin (not recorded which).

The chain is built from TRBV9 and TRBJ1-6; lacking DNA, the TRBD1 call made by TCRdb goes unchecked. CDR1 SGDLS and CDR2 YYNGEE come from the germline V gene. The CDR3 covers 14 residues. CDR3 region: CASSTGVRDSPLHF.

This chain links TRBV12-3 or TRBV12-4 with TRBJ2-2; TCRdb's D call, TRBD1, is unchecked because there is no DNA. The CDR3 loop spans 15 amino acids. CDR3 protein: CASNLQGPNTGELFF.

The rearrangement joins TRBV7-2 to TRBJ2-7; TCRdb returns TRBD1, unconfirmable since there is no DNA. The germline V gene has CDR1 SGHTA and CDR2 FQGNSA. This CDR3 comprises 16 residues. The CDR3 is CASSTLRGAPPYEQYF.

The chain employs TRBV20-1 and TRBJ2-5; TCRdb names TRBD2, which stays unverified in the absence of DNA. From germline, CDR1 is DFQATT and CDR2 SNEGSKA (reference sequence). CDR3 length equals 13 residues. The CDR3 reads CSARYSVQETQYF.

The CDR3 spells CASSLSGGVSYNEQFF. The chain links TRBV28 to TRBJ2-1; TCRdb selects TRBD2, and the lack of DNA leaves this call unchecked. Looked up from germline, CDR1 is MDHEN and CDR2 is SYDVKM. This CDR3 has 16 residues.

The chain has TRBV5-5 and TRBJ2-5; there is no DNA to check the TCRdb D call of TRBD2. Germline V gene data show CDR1 as SGHKS and CDR2 as YYEKEE (reference sequence). This CDR3 spans 17 amino acids. The CDR3 here is CASSSYSGLAGWETQYF.

The V and J genes are TRBV5-1 and TRBJ2-4; the D call from TCRdb, TRBD1, cannot be confirmed without DNA. The germline CDR1 and CDR2 sequences are SGHRS and YFSETQ. This CDR3 has 15 residues. CDR3 protein: CASSLVGPREDIQYF.

This rearrangement joins TRBV5-1 to TRBJ1-3; TCRdb gives TRBD1 as the D gene, but with no DNA this cannot be confirmed. Germline values: CDR1 SGHRS, CDR2 YFSETQ. The CDR3 runs 15 residues. The CDR3: CASSLEGASGNTIYF.

This chain links TRBV6-1 with TRBJ2-1; TCRdb names TRBD1, which stays unverified in the absence of DNA. CDR1 and CDR2 from the germline V gene are MNHNS and SASEGT. There are 17 residues in the CDR3. The CDR3 reads CVSSAPGPMEPYNEQFF.

The CDR3 loop is CSAAQGNQPQHF. This chain links TRBV20-1 with TRBJ1-5; TCRdb names TRBD1, which stays unverified in the absence of DNA. This CDR3 has 12 residues. CDR1 DFQATT and CDR2 SNEGSKA come from the germline V gene (reference sequence).

The chain uses TRBV7-9 and TRBJ2-7; the TCRdb D gene call, TRBD1, has no DNA to confirm it. The CDR3 runs 12 residues. In germline, CDR1 is SEHNR, CDR2 FQNEAQ (reference sequence). The CDR3 region is CASSLESGQQYF.

The rearrangement uses TRBV12-5 and TRBJ2-3; TCRdb proposes TRBD1, but this gene call is untestable without DNA. CDR3 size: 17 residues. CDR1 and CDR2 (germline): LGHNT, FRNRAP. The CDR3 loop reads CASGSTWGQGSQDTQYF.

V is TRBV11-1 and J is TRBJ2-5. The length of the CDR3 is 15 residues. Per germline, CDR1 SGHAT and CDR2 FQDESV (reference sequence). CDR3 amino acids: CASSLDVVRKETQYF.

The CDR3 region is CSGRGFGTGDGYEQYF. This chain links TRBV20-1 with TRBJ2-7; the D call from TCRdb, TRBD1, cannot be confirmed without DNA. The V gene's germline CDR1 is DFQATT and CDR2 SNEGSKA (reference sequence). CDR3 length: 16 amino acids.

The chain uses TRBV3-1 and TRBJ1-1; TCRdb designates TRBD1, a call that cannot be tested without DNA. Germline CDR1 is LGHDT and CDR2 is YNNKEL (reference sequence). This CDR3 region has 13 residues. The CDR3 loop is CASSQDRGVEAFF.

This chain joins TRBV12-3 or TRBV12-4 and TRBJ2-7; as DNA is missing, the TRBD1 call by TCRdb cannot be tested. The CDR3 spans 14 residues. Here the CDR3 reads CASSLMTGDYEQYF.

The chain employs TRBV5-4 and TRBJ2-3; without DNA, the TCRdb call of TRBD1 cannot be checked. Germline loops: CDR1 SGHNT, CDR2 YYREEE (reference sequence). The CDR3 runs 13 residues. The CDR3 loop is CASSGGQTDTQYF. Full variable domain (remainder filled in from reference TRBV5-4 and TRBJ2-3): ETGVTQSPTHLIKTRGQQVTLRCSSQSGHNTVSWYQQALGQGPQFIFQYYREEENGRGNFPPRFSGLQFPNYSSELNVNALELDDSALYLCASSGGQTDTQYFGPGTRLTVL.

V usage is TRBV4-3 and J usage is TRBJ2-4. The CDR3 is 18 residues long. From germline, CDR1 is LGHNA and CDR2 YSLEER. CDR3 amino acids: CASSQDLWMVGVRNIQYF.

V is TRBV5-1 and J is TRBJ1-5; TCRdb names TRBD1, which stays unverified in the absence of DNA. The germline V gene has CDR1 SGHRS and CDR2 YFSETQ. The CDR3 is 15 residues long. CDR3 loop: CASAATGLEDQPQHF.

The chain couples TRBV20-1 to TRBJ2-7. Germline V gene sequence: CDR1 DFQATT, CDR2 SNEGSKA (reference sequence). The CDR3 spans 12 residues. The CDR3 sequence: CSARSRLYEQYF.

The chain is built from TRBV19 and TRBJ2-1; TCRdb names TRBD1, which stays unverified in the absence of DNA. Looked up from germline, CDR1 is LNHDA and CDR2 is SQIVND (reference sequence). This CDR3 is built from 21 residues. The chain's CDR3 is CASSIDLPWGLFSPDYNEQFF.

V gene TRBV9 combines with J gene TRBJ2-7; the TCRdb call, TRBD1, lacks DNA for checking. The CDR3 is made up of 14 amino acids. CDR1 and CDR2 from the germline V gene are SGDLS and YYNGEE. Here the CDR3 reads CASSKTGGPYEQYF.

The chain employs TRBV20-1 and TRBJ2-1; TCRdb's D call of TRBD2 is untestable without DNA. CDR3 size: 18 residues. In germline, CDR1 is DFQATT, CDR2 SNEGSKA (reference sequence). CDR3 region: CSARDSGLAGPPGVEQFF.